This T cell receptor beta chain was sequenced in a study of beta chain features in type 1 diabetes. The CDR3 length is 14 residues. Germline values: CDR1 GTSNPN, CDR2 SVGIG (reference sequence). Trimming removed 3 bases from V and 6 bases from J; junction bases left unmatched: 9. Investigators reverse transcribed all isolated RNA, so they sequenced expressed TCRB transcripts. Clones were sequenced by immunoSEQ multiplex PCR, and TCRdb holds only the in-frame ones, with some missing. The sample consists of about 450,000 clones, about an eighth of them appearing once. This clone was seen a handful of times.

The receptor's source is a woman between 18 and 29 years old in good health. The sample comprised naive CD4+ T cells from blood. The V and J genes are TRBV30 and TRBJ2-3; 7 nucleotides match TRBD2. In DNA, the CDR3 is TGTGCCTGGAGCGATAGCGGGCCCCCCGATACGCAGTATTTT. Its protein is CAWSDSGPPDTQYF. The variable domain in full, with the rest retrieved from reference TRBV30 and TRBJ2-3, is SQTIHQWPATLVQPVGSPLSLECTVEGTSNPNLYWYRQAAGRGLQLLFYSVGIGQISSEVPQNLSASRPQDRQFILSSKKLLLSDSGFYLCAWSDSGPPDTQYFGPGTRLTVL.